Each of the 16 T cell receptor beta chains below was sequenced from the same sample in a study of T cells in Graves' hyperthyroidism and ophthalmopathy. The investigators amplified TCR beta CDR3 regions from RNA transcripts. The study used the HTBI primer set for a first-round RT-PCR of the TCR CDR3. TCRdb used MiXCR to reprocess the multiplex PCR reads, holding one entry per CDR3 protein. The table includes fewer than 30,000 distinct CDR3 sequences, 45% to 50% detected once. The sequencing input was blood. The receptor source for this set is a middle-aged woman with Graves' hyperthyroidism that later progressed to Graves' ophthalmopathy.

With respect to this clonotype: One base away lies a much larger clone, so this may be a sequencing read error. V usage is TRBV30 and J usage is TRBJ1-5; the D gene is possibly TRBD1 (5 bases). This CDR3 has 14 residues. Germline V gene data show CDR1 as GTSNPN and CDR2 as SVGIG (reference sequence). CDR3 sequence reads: CARSSGNSNQPQHF. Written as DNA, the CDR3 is TGTGCCCGGAGTTCAGGGAATAGCAATCAGCCCCAGCATTTT.

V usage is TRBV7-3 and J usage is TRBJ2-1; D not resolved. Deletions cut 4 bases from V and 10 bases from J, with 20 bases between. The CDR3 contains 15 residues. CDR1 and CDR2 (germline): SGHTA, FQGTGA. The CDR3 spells CASSSTEASEAEQFF. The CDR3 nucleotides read TGTGCCAGCAGCTCAACTGAAGCGTCGGAAGCGGAGCAGTTCTTC.

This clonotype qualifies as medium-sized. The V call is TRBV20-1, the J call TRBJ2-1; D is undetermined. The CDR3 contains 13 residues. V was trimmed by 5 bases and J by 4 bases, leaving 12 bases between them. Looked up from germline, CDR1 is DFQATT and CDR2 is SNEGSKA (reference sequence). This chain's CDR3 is CSAPRLRYNEQFF. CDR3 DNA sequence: TGCAGTGCTCCCCGTTTGCGGTACAATGAGCAGTTCTTC.

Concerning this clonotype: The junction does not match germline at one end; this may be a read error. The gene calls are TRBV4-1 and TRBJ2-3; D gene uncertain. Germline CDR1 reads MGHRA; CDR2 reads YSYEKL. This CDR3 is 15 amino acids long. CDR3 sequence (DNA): TGCGCCAGCAGCCAAGTTCGGAGTTGGGCAGATACGCAATATTTT. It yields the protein CASSQVRSWADTQYF.

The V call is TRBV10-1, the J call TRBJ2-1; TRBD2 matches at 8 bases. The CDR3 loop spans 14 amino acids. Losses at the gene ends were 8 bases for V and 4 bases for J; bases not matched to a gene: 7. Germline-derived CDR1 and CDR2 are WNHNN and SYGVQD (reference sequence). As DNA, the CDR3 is TGCGCCAGCGTTAAGCGGGGGCCGTACAATGAGCAGTTCTTC. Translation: CASVKRGPYNEQFF.

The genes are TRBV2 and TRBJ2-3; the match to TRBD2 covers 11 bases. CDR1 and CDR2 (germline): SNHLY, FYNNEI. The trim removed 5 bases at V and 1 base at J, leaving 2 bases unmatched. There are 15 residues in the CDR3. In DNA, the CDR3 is TGTGCCAGCAGTAGACTAGCGGGACGCACAGATACGCAGTATTTT. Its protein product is CASSRLAGRTDTQYF.

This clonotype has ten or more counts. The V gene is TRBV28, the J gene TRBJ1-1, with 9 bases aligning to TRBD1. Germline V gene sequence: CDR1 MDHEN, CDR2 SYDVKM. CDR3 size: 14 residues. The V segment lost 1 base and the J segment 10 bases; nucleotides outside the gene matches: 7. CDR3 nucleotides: TGTGCCAGCAGTTTATTATACAGGGGGCCGTCAGCTTTCTTT. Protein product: CASSLLYRGPSAFF.

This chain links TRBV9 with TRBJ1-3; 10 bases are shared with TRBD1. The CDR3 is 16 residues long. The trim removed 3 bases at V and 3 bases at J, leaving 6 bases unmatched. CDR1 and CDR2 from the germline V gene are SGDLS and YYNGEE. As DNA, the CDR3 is TGTGCCAGCAGCGCCAGACAGGGGGCCCTTGGAAACACCATATATTTT. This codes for CASSARQGALGNTIYF.

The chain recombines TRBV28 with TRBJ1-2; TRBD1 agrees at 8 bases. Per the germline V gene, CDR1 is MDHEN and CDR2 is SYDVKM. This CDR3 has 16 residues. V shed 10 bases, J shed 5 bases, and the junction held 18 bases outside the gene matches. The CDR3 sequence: CATQELLRGPGYGYTF. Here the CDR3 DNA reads TGTGCCACCCAAGAATTGCTCAGGGGGCCGGGGTATGGCTACACCTTC.

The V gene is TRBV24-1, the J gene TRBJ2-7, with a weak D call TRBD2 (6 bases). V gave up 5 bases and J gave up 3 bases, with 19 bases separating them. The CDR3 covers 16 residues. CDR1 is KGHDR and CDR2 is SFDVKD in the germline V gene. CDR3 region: CATSAYSPRRDYEQYF. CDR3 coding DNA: TGTGCCACCAGTGCCTATTCCCCGAGGAGGGACTACGAGCAGTACTTC.

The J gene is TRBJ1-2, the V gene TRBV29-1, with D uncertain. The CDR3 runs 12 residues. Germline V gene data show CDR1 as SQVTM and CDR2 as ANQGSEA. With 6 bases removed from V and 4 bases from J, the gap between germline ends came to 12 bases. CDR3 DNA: TGCAGCGTGGACCGGACTGGCTATGGCTACACCTTC. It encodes CSVDRTGYGYTF.

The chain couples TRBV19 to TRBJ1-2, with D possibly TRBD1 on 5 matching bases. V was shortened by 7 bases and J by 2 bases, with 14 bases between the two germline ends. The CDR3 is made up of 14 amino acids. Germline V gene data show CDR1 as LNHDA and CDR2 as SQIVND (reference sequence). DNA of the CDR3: TGTGCCAGTACCAGAATGGCAGGGAACTATGGCTACACCTTC. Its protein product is CASTRMAGNYGYTF.

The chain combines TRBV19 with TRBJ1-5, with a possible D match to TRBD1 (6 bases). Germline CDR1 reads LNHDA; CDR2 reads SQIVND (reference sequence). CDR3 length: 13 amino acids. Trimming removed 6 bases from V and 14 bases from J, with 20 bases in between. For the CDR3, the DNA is TGTGCCAGTAGACCACAGGGCGGGGCCTACGAGCATTTT. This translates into CASRPQGGAYEHF.

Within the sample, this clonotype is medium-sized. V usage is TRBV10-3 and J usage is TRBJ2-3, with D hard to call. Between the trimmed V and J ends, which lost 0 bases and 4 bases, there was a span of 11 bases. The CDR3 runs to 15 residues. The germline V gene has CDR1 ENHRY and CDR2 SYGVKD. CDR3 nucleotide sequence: TGTGCCATCAGTGAGTCCCCTGGTGGATCAGATACGCAGTATTTT. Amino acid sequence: CAISESPGGSDTQYF.

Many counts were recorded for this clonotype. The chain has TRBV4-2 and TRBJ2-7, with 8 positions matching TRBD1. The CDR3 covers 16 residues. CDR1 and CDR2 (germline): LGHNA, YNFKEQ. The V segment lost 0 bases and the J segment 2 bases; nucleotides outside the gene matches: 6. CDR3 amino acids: CASSQEGTGATYEQYF. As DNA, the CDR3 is TGTGCCAGCAGCCAAGAAGGGACAGGAGCAACCTACGAGCAGTACTTC.

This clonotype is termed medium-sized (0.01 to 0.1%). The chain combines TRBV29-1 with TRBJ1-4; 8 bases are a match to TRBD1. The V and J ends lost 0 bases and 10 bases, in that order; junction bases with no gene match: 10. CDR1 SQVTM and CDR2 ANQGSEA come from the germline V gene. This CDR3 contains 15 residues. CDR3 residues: CSVEDVDGQGGKLFF. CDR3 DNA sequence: TGCAGCGTTGAAGATGTTGACGGACAGGGAGGAAAACTGTTTTTT.